This TCR beta chain emerged from a study of shared clonotypes between healthy human individuals. Regarding the study as a whole: A reduction in generation probabilities was seen for non-shared clonotypes relative to those shared by all four donors. Blood was the sole source, and tissue repertoires probably differ.

Donors had no recently reported acute infections or vaccinations and were HIV-negative. As for this clone: Antigen specificity is unknown.

Assay execution took place at the deep level. This table comes from immunoSEQ multiplex PCR, and its TCRdb copy is limited to in-frame clones, with some not included. The sample holds around 2.5 million clones, approximately 93% seen once. The sequence came from a man younger than 35 in good health. Some clones in this sample may be carry-over from other donors' samples. Material for sequencing was naive CD4+ T cells from PBMCs. Regarding subset: CD45RA+ positively selected.

The CDR3 here is CASSLMASGVTGELFF. The CDR3 nucleotides are TGTGCCAGCAGCTTAATGGCTAGCGGGGTCACCGGGGAGCTGTTTTTT. The chain is built from TRBV7-2 and TRBJ2-2; 9 positions match TRBD2. The CDR3 runs to 16 residues. Germline-derived CDR1 and CDR2 are SGHTA and FQGNSA. The V and J ends lost 2 bases and 4 bases, in that order; junction bases with no gene match: 5.